These T cell receptor beta chains were read from a single sample in a study of T cells in Graves' hyperthyroidism and ophthalmopathy. TCRdb itself ran the multiplex PCR reads through MiXCR, one entry per CDR3 protein. The sample carries approximately 330,000 distinct CDR3 sequences, roughly a fifth recorded once. Input material: blood. Receptor source: a woman aged 50 to 60 with Graves' hyperthyroidism. The CDR3 runs from the conserved cysteine through the conserved F or W. Not all rows give a size; the values are once, few, many and, for expanded clones, a class.

CASSLTSGGTQYF	TRBV7-6	TRBJ2-3	13	NA
CAWSVSYQPQHF	TRBV30	TRBJ1-5	12	NA
CASSLEGGRAYQQFF	TRBV5-1	TRBJ2-1	15	many
CASSLPGASGGLSEQFF	TRBV11-3	TRBJ2-1	17	NA
CSANLAVAKNIQYF	TRBV20-1	TRBJ2-4	14	many
CASSLRGTLYF	TRBV28	TRBJ2-5	11	NA
CAISRQVMDTEAFF	TRBV10-3	TRBJ1-1	14	NA
CANSYGGYEQYF	TRBV6-9	TRBJ2-7	12	NA
CASGSMLAGELFF	TRBV12-5	TRBJ2-2	13	NA
CASSLVGKETQYF	TRBV7-9	TRBJ2-5	13	many
CASSTPPGTANTGELFF	TRBV9	TRBJ2-2	17	few
CSVGTGGWYEQYF	TRBV29-1	TRBJ2-7	13	many
CASTQQALTTGTEAFF	TRBV12-3/TRBV12-4	TRBJ1-1	16	NA
CASRRRGQASTDTQYF	TRBV2	TRBJ2-3	16	few
CASSLTSGVSYNEQFF	TRBV5-1	TRBJ2-1	16	many
CASIDNPQQGERESNQPQHF	TRBV4-1	TRBJ1-5	20	NA
CASTEGVAEAFF	TRBV28	TRBJ1-1	12	NA
CASSPLGGTGENTGELFF	TRBV7-9	TRBJ2-2	18	NA
CASSLEKSTSYEQYF	TRBV7-2	TRBJ2-7	15	NA
CASSLGPGPNTEAFF	TRBV27	TRBJ1-1	15	many
CSSTFLAGQETQYF	TRBV29-1	TRBJ2-5	14	once
CASGRQGDVYGYTF	TRBV27	TRBJ1-2	14	few
CAVSDPGQGSSPLHF	TRBV6-1	TRBJ1-6	15	many
CSAREAGTVNSPLHF	TRBV20-1	TRBJ1-6	15	many
CASSYTGLSYNEQFF	TRBV11-2	TRBJ2-1	15	many
CASSLSGTSLYNEQFF	TRBV27	TRBJ2-1	16	few
CASSLQQFTGELFF	TRBV28	TRBJ2-2	14	many
CSAVRTGALGNGYTF	TRBV20-1	TRBJ1-2	15	many
CASSLQGAKNIQYF	TRBV7-9	TRBJ2-4	14	many
CASSSPRTGLKETNVLTF	TRBV7-2	TRBJ2-6	18	few
CASSRGQTDEQYF	TRBV7-9	TRBJ2-7	13	few
CASSFRGNLHSPLHF	TRBV12-3/TRBV12-4	TRBJ1-6	15	NA
CASSGQNYGYTF	TRBV2	TRBJ1-2	12	many
CAIRDRGNQPQHF	TRBV10-3	TRBJ1-5	13	few
CASSRLRQDTEAFF	TRBV4-1	TRBJ1-1	14	few
CASSVQGPREKLFF	TRBV6-1	TRBJ1-4	14	few
CASSLEQGGTEAFF	TRBV5-1	TRBJ1-1	14	many
CASSLSQAYSPLHF	TRBV28	TRBJ1-6	14	NA
CASSQSVTGSPEAFF	TRBV4-1	TRBJ1-1	15	NA
CASSTGTTNKETQYF	TRBV5-1	TRBJ2-5	15	few
CASGSGDLAKNIQYF	TRBV4-2	TRBJ2-4	15	many
CASSQEPGGNEQYF	TRBV12-3/TRBV12-4	TRBJ2-7	14	NA
CASSHGGFYEQYF	TRBV4-1	TRBJ2-7	13	NA
CASSLGLAGTEQFF	TRBV11-2	TRBJ2-1	14	NA
CASISPSSNQPQHF	TRBV28	TRBJ1-5	14	NA
CASSLPPPVGNEQFF	TRBV11-3	TRBJ2-1	15	NA
CSGISVWDGTEQYF	TRBV20-1	TRBJ2-7	14	NA
CASSFWGAIDTDTQYF	TRBV5-6	TRBJ2-3	16	NA
CASSLTSGRGETQYF	TRBV2	TRBJ2-5	15	NA
CASSFKMRTIKYSYDEQFF	TRBV5-4	TRBJ2-1	19	few
CSATGSGQETQYF	TRBV20-1	TRBJ2-5	13	many
CSARDTGNGYTF	TRBV20-1	TRBJ1-2	12	NA
CAISDQLATKTGELFF	TRBV10-3	TRBJ2-2	16	many
CASRGTGGNEQFF	TRBV11-2	TRBJ2-1	13	many
CASSLWDTYEQYF	TRBV28	TRBJ2-7	13	once
CASSSPVPLTNTEAFF	TRBV11-2	TRBJ1-1	16	many